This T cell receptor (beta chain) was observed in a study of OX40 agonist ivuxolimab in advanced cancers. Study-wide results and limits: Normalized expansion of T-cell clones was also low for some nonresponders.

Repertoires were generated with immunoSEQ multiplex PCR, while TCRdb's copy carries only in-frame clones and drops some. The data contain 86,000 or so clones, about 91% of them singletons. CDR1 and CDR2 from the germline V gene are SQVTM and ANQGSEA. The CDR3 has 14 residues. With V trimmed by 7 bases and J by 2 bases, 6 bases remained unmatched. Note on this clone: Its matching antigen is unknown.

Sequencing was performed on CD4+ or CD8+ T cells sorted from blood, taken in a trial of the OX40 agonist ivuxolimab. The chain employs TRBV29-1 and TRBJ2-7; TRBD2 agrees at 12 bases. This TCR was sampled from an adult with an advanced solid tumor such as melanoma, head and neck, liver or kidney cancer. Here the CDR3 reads CSAKLAGGTYEQYF. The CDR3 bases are TGCAGCGCCAAACTAGCGGGAGGAACCTACGAGCAGTACTTC.